The TCR beta chain described here comes from a study of T cell repertoires in cytomegalovirus infection. In the study overall: The authors relied on CMV epitopes, both recently identified HLA-C-restricted and well-studied HLA-B-restricted. The public TCR beta signatures pointed to both CMV infection and matching HLA type.

Study-wide findings and caveats: There were HLA-C-restricted CMV-specific TCR beta clonotypes dominating the ex vivo response.

The germline CDR1 and CDR2 sequences are SNHLY and FYNNEI. The CDR3 has 16 amino acids. Unmatched junction bases numbered 4, after V lost 1 base and J lost 2 bases. In this sample, this clonotype turned up a few times. Its antigen remains unknown. From the reads, TCRdb called clonotypes with MiXCR, one entry per CDR3 protein. The table lists some 920,000 distinct CDR3 sequences, roughly 30% of them singletons. Material: cultured CD8+ T cells from PBMCs, obtained from culture after CMV antigen stimulation. The receptor's source is a human donor in good health (CMV status not recorded). Some clones in this sample may be carry-over from other donors' samples. The chain employs TRBV2 and TRBJ2-3; 9 bases map to TRBD2. CDR3 sequence: CASSEGAGGPTDTQYF. CDR3 DNA sequence: TGTGCCAGCAGTGAAGGAGCGGGAGGACCCACAGATACGCAGTATTTT.